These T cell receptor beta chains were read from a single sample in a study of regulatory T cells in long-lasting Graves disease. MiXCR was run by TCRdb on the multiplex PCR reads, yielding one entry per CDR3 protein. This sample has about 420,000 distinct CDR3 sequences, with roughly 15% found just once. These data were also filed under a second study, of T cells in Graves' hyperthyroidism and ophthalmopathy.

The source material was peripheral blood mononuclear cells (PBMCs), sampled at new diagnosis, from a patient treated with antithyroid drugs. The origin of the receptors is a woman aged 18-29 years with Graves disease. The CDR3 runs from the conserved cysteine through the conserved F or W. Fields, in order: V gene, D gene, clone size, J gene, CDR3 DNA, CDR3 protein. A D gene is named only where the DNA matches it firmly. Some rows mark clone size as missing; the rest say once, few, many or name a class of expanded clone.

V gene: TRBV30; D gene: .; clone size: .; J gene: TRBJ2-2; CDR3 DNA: TGTGCCTGGAGTCGATTCCCCGGGGAGCTGTTTTTT; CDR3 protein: CAWSRFPGELFF
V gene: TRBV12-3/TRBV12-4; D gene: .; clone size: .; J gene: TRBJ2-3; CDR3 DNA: TGTGCCAGCAGTTTTAGGATGGGAGAGCTTAGCACAGATACGCAGTATTTT; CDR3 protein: CASSFRMGELSTDTQYF
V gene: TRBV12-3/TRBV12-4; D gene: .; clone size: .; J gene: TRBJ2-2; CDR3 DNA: TGTGCCAGCAGAAGGGGTGGGGACACCGGGGAGCTGTTTTTT; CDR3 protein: CASRRGGDTGELFF
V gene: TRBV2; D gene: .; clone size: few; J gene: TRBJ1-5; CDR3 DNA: TGTGCCAGCAGTGCTGACAGTCATAGCAATCAGCCCCAGCATTTT; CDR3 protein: CASSADSHSNQPQHF
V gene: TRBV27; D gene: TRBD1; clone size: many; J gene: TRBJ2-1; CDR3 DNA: TGTGCCAGCAGTCCTGGGACAGGCAGGAATGAGCAGTTCTTC; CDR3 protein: CASSPGTGRNEQFF
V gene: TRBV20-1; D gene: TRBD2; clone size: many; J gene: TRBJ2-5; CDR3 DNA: TGCAGTGCTACCGGGACTAGCGGACAAGAGACCCAGTACTTC; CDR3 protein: CSATGTSGQETQYF
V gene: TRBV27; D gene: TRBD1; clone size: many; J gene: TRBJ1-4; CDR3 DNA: TGTGCCAGCAGCCGCCGGACAGGGGGCCATGAAAAACTGTTTTTT; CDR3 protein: CASSRRTGGHEKLFF
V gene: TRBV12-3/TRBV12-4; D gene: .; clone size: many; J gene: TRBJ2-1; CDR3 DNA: TGTGCCAGCAGTGATTTTTCTCGGGATGAGCAGTTCTTC; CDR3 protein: CASSDFSRDEQFF
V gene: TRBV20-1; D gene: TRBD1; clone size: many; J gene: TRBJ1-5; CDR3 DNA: TGCAGTGCCTCACAGACAGGGGCCTGGGGCAATCAGCCCCAGCATTTT; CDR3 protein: CSASQTGAWGNQPQHF
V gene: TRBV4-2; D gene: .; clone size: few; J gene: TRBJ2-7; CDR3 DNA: TGTGCCAGCAGCCAAGATAGAGGGGGGGCGCGGTACGAGCAGTACTTC; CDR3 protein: CASSQDRGGARYEQYF
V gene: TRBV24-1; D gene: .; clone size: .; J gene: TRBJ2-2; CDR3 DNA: TGTGCCACCAGTTCAGAGAACACCGGGGAGCTGTTTTTT; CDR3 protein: CATSSENTGELFF